The present entry profiles one T cell receptor (beta chain) with its context. Here immunoSEQ multiplex PCR was the method, and the copy in TCRdb shows in-frame clones only, minus some. The sample holds about 130,000 clones, roughly 90% seen once. The data derive from a study of control samples from healthy donors and cancer patients. The receptor comes from a man in his fifties or sixties in good health. Specimen: blood.

CDR3: CASSLDWGRLSYNEQFF. CDR3 DNA: TGTGCCAGCAGCTTAGATTGGGGGCGACTCTCCTACAATGAGCAGTTCTTC. The chain links TRBV11-3 to TRBJ2-1, with D possibly TRBD1 on 6 matching bases. In germline, CDR1 is SGHNT, CDR2 YENEEA. This CDR3 has 17 amino acids. Trimming pared 0 bases from V and 0 bases from J, leaving 12 bases between.